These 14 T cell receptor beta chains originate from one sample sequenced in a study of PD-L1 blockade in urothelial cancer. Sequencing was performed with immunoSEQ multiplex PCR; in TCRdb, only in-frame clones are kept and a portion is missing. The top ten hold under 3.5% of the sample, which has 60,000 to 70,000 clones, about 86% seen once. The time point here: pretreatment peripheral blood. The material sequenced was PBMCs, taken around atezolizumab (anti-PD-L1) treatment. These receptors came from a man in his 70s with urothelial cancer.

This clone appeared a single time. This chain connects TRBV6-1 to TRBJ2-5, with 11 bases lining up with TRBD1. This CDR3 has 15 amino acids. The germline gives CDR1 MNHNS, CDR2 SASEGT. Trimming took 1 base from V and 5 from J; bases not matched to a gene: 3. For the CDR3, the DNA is TGTGCCAGCAGTGAAGGGGACAGGGGGTATGAGACCCAGTACTTC. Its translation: CASSEGDRGYETQYF.

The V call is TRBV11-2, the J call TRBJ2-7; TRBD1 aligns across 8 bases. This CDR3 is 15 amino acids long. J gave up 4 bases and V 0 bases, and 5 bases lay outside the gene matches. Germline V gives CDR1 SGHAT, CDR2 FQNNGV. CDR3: CASSLDPGGMYEQYF. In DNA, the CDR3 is TGTGCCAGCAGCTTAGATCCAGGGGGCATGTACGAGCAGTACTTC. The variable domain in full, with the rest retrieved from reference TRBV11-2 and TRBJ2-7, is EAGVAQSPRYKIIEKRQSVAFWCNPISGHATLYWYQQILGQGPKLLIQFQNNGVVDDSQLPKDRFSAERLKGVDSTLKIQPAKLEDSAVYLCASSLDPGGMYEQYFGPGTRLTVT.

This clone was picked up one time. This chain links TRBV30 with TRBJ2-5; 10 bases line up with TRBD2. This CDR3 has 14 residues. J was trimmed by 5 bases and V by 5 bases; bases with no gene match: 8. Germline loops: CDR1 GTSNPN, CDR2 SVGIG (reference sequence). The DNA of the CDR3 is TGTGCCTGGGAAGCGGGAGGGACCCGGGAGACCCAGTACTTC. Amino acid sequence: CAWEAGGTRETQYF.

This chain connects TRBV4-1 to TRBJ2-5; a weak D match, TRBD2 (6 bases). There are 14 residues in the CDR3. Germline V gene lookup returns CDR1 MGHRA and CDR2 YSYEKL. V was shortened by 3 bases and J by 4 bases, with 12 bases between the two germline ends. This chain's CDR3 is CASSHAGPGETQYF. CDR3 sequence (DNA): TGCGCCAGCAGCCACGCGGGACCGGGAGAGACCCAGTACTTC.

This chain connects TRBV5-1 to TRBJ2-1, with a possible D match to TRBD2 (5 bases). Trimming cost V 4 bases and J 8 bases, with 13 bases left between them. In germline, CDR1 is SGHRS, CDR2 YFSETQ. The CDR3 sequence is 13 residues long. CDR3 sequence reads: CASSQPPRDEQFF. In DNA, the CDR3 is TGCGCCAGCAGCCAACCACCGAGGGATGAGCAGTTCTTC.

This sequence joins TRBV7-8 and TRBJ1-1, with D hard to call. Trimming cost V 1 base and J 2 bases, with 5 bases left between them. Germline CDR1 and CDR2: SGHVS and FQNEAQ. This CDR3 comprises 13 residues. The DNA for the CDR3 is TGTGCCAGCAGCTTAGGGAGAAACACTGAAGCTTTCTTT. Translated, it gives CASSLGRNTEAFF.

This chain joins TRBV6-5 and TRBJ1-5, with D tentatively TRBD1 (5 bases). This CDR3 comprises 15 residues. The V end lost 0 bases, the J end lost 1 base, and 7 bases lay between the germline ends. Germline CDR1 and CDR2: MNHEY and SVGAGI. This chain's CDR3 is CASSYSRQSNQPQHF. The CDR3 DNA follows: TGTGCCAGCAGTTACTCTCGACAGAGCAATCAGCCCCAGCATTTT.

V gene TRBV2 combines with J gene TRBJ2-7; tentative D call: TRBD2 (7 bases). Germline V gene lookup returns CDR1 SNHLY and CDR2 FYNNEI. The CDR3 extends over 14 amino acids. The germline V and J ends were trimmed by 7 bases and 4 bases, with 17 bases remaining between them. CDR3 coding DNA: TGTGCCAGCAAGAGACAGGCTAGCGGTTACGAGCAGTACTTC. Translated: CASKRQASGYEQYF.

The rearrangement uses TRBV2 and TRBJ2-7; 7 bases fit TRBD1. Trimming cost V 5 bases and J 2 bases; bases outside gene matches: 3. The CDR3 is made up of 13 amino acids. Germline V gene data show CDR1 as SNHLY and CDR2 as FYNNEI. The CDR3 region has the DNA TGTGCCAGCAGTCAAACAGGGGCCTACGAGCAGTACTTC. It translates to CASSQTGAYEQYF. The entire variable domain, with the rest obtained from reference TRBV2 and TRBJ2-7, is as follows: EPEVTQTPSHQVTQMGQEVILRCVPISNHLYFYWYRQILGQKVEFLVSFYNNEISEKSEIFDDQFSVERPDGSNFTLKIRSTKLEDSAMYFCASSQTGAYEQYFGPGTRLTVT.

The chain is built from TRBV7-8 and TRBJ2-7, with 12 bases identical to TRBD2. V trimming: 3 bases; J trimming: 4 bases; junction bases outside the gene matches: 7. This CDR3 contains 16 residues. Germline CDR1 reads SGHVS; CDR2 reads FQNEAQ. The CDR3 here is CASSLGRTSGTYEQYF. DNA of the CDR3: TGTGCCAGCAGCTTGGGTCGGACTAGCGGGACTTACGAGCAGTACTTC.

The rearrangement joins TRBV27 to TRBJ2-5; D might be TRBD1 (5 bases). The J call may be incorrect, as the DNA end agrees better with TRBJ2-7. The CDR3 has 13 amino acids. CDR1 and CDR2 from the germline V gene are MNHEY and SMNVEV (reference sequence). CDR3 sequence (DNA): TGTGCCAGCAGTCCACAGACAGCCTACGAGCAGTACTTC. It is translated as CASSPQTAYEQYF.

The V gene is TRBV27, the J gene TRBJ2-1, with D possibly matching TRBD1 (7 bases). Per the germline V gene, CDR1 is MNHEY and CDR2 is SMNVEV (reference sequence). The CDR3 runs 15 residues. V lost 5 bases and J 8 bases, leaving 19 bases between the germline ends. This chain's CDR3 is CASSLQPTGEDEQFF. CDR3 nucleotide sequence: TGTGCCAGCAGTCTACAGCCTACAGGGGAGGATGAGCAGTTCTTC.

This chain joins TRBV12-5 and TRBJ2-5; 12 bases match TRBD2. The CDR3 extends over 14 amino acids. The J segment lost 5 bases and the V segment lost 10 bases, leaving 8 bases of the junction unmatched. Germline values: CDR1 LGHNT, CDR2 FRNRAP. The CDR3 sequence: CATASGRARETQYF. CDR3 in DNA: TGTGCTACCGCTAGCGGGAGGGCCAGGGAGACCCAGTACTTC. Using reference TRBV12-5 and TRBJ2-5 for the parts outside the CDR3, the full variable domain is DARVTQTPRHKVTEMGQEVTMRCQPILGHNTVFWYRQTMMQGLELLAYFRNRAPLDDSGMPKDRFSAEMPDATLATLKIQPSEPRDSAVYFCATASGRARETQYFGPGTRLLVL.

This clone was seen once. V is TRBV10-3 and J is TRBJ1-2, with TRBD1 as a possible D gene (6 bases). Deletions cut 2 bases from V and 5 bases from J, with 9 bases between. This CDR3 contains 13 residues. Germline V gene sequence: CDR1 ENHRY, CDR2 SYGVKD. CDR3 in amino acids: CAISETGIYGYTF. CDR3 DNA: TGTGCCATCAGTGAGACAGGGATATATGGCTACACCTTC.